This T cell receptor (beta chain) was recovered during a study of T cells in Graves' hyperthyroidism and ophthalmopathy. Overall study findings and caveats: Blood also contained most expanded thyroid clonotypes above 0.001.

Ten or more counts support this clonotype. Its antigen is not known. The investigators amplified TCR beta CDR3 regions from RNA transcripts. Primed by the HTBI set, a first-round RT-PCR was run on the TCR CDR3. MiXCR, run by TCRdb on the multiplex PCR reads, gives a single entry per CDR3 protein. The sample contains roughly 300,000 distinct CDR3 sequences, about 25% of which appear only once. Germline CDR1 DFQATT, CDR2 SNEGSKA (reference sequence). This CDR3 is 12 amino acids long. Trimming pared 5 bases from V and 5 bases from J, leaving 13 bases between. Sequences were obtained from blood. This rearrangement joins TRBV20-1 to TRBJ2-7; D gene unclear. The clonotype originates from a man in his forties or fifties with Graves' hyperthyroidism that later progressed to Graves' ophthalmopathy. The CDR3 nucleotides are TGCAGTGCTCCTCGGCTCTGGGACGAGCAGTACTTC. Translating it yields CSAPRLWDEQYF.